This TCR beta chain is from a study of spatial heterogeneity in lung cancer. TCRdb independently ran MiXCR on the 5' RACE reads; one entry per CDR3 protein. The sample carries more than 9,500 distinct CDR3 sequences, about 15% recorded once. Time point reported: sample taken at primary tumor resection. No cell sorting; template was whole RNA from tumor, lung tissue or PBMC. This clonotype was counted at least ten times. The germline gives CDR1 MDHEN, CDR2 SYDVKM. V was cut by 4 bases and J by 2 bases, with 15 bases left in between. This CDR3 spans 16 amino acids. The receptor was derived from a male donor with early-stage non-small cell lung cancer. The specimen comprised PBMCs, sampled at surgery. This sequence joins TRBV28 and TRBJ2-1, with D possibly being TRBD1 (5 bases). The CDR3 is CASSSSGKGAYNEQFF. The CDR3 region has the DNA TGTGCCAGCAGTTCTTCAGGGAAAGGAGCCTACAATGAGCAGTTCTTC.